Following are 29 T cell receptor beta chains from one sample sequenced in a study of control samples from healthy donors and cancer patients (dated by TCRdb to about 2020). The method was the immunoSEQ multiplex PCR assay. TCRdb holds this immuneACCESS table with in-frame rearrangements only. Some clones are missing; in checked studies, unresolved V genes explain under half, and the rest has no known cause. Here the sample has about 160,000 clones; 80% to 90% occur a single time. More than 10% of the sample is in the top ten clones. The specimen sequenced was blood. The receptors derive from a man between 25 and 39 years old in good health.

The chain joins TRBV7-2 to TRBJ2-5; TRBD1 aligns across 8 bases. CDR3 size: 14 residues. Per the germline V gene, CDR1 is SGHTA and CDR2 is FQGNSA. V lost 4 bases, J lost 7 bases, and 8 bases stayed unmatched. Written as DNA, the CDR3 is TGTGCCAGCAGCTCCGGGACAGGTGCTAGGACCCAGTACTTC. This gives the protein CASSSGTGARTQYF. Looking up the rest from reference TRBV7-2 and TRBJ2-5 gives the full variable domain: GAGVSQSPSNKVTEKGKDVELRCDPISGHTALYWYRQSLGQGLEFLIYFQGNSAPDKSGLPSDRFSAERTGGSVSTLTIQRTQQEDSAVYLCASSSGTGARTQYFGPGTRLLVL.

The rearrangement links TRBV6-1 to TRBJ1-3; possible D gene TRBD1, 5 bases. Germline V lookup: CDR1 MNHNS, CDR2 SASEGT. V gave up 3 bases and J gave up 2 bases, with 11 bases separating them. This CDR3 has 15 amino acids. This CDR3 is CASSDGGLTGNTIYF. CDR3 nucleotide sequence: TGTGCCAGCAGTGATGGGGGTTTGACTGGAAACACCATATATTTT.

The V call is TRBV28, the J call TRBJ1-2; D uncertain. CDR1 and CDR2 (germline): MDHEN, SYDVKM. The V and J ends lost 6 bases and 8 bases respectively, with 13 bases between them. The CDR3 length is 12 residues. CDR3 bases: TGTGCCAGCAGGCCGCTAACGAGGGGCTACACCTTC. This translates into CASRPLTRGYTF.

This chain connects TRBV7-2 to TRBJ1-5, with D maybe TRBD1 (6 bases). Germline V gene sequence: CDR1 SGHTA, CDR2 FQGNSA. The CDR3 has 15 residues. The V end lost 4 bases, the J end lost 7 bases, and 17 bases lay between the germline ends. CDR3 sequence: CASSSYGGLAQPQHF. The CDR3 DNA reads TGTGCCAGCAGCTCCTACGGGGGGCTGGCACAGCCCCAGCATTTT. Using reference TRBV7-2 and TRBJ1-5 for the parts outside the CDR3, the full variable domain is GAGVSQSPSNKVTEKGKDVELRCDPISGHTALYWYRQSLGQGLEFLIYFQGNSAPDKSGLPSDRFSAERTGGSVSTLTIQRTQQEDSAVYLCASSSYGGLAQPQHFGDGTRLSIL.

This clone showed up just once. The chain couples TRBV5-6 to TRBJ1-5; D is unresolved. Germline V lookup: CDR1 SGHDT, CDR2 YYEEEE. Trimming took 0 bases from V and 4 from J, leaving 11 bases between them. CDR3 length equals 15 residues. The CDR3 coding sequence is TGTGCCAGCAGCTTGGGTGTAGCAACTAATCAGCCCCAGCATTTT. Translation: CASSLGVATNQPQHF. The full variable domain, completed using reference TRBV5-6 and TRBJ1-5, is DAGVTQSPTHLIKTRGQQVTLRCSPKSGHDTVSWYQQALGQGPQFIFQYYEEEERQRGNFPDRFSGHQFPNYSSELNVNALLLGDSALYLCASSLGVATNQPQHFGDGTRLSIL.

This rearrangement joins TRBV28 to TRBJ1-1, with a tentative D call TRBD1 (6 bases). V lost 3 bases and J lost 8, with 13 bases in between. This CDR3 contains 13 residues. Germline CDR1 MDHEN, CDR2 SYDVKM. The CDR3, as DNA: TGTGCCAGCAGTTTGGGACGGGGGACAGAAGCTTTCTTT. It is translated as CASSLGRGTEAFF.

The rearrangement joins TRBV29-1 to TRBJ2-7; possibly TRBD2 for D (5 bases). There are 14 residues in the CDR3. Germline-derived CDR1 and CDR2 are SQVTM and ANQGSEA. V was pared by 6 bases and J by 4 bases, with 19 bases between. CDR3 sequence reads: CSVSGSSLKYEQYF. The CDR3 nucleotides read TGCAGCGTGTCGGGATCTTCGCTAAAATACGAGCAGTACTTC.

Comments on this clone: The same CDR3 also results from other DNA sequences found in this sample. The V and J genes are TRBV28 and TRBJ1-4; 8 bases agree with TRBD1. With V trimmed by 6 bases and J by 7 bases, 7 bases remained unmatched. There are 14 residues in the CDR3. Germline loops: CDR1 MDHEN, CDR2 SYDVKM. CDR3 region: CASSLDRGREKLFF. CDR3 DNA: TGTGCCAGCAGCCTCGACAGGGGTCGTGAAAAACTGTTTTTT.

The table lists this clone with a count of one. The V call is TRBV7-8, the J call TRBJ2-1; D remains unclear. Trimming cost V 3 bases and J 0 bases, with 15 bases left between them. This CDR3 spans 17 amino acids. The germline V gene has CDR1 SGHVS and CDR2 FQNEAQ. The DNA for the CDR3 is TGTGCCAGCAGCTTCCCTGGGCGCGGTAGCTCCTACAATGAGCAGTTCTTC. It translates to CASSFPGRGSSYNEQFF.

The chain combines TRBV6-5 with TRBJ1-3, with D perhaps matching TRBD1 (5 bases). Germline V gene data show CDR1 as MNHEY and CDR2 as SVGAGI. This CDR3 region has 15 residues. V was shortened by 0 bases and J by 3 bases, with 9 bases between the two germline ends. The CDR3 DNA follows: TGTGCCAGCAGTTACTCCAAGGGACTTGGAAACACCATATATTTT. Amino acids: CASSYSKGLGNTIYF.

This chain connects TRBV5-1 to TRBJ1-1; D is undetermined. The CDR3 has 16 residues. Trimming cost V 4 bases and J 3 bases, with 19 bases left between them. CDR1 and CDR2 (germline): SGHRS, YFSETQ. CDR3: CASSELTWPTDTEAFF. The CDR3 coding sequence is TGCGCCAGCAGCGAGTTAACTTGGCCTACCGACACTGAAGCTTTCTTT.

The CDR3 is CASRGLGKLVTNTEAFF. The CDR3 DNA reads TGTGCCAGCCGCGGGTTGGGGAAGTTGGTGACGAACACTGAAGCTTTCTTT. The gene calls are TRBV7-9 and TRBJ1-1; D is unclear. CDR3 length: 17 residues. Trimming pared 8 bases from V and 1 base from J, leaving 23 bases between. Germline V gene data show CDR1 as SEHNR and CDR2 as FQNEAQ (reference sequence).

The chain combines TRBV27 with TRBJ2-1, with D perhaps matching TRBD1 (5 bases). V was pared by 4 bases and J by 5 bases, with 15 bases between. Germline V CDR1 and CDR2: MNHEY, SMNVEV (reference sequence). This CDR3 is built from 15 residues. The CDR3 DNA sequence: TGTGCCAGCAGTTCGTGGCAGGGAACTAACAATGAGCAGTTCTTC. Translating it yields CASSSWQGTNNEQFF.

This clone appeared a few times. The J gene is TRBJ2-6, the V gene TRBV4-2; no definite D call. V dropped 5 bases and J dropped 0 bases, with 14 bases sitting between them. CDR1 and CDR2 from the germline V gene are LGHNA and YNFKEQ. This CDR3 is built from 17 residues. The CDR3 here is CASSYHERVSGANVLTF. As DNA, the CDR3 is TGTGCCAGCAGCTACCACGAAAGAGTCTCTGGGGCCAACGTCCTGACTTTC.

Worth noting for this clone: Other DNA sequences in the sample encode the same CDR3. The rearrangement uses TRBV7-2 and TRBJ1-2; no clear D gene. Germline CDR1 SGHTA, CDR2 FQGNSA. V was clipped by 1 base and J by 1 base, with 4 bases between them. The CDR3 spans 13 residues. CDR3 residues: CASSLVGNYGYTF. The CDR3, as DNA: TGTGCCAGCAGCTTAGTCGGTAACTATGGCTACACCTTC.

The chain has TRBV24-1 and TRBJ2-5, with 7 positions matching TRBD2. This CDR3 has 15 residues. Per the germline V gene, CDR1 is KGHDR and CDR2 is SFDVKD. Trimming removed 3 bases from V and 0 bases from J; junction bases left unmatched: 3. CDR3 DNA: TGTGCCACCAGTGATAGCGGGGCCCACCAAGAGACCCAGTACTTC. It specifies CATSDSGAHQETQYF.

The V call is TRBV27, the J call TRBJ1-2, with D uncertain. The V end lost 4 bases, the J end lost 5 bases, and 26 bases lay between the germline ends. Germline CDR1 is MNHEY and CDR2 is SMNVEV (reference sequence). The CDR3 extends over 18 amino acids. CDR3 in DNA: TGTGCCAGCAGTTGGTCCCCCGCGTACGCAGAATATGGGTATGGCTACACCTTC. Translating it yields CASSWSPAYAEYGYGYTF.

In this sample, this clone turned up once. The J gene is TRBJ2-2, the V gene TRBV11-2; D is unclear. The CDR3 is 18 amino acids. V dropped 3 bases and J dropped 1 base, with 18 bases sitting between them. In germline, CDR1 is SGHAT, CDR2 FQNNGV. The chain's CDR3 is CASSFSRSLLGNTGELFF. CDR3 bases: TGTGCCAGCAGCTTTTCCAGGTCCCTCCTAGGGAACACCGGGGAGCTGTTTTTT.

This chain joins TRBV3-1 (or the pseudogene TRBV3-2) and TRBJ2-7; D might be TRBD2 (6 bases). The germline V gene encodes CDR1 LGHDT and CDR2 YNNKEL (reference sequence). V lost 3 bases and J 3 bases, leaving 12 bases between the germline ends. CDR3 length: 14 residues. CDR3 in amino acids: CASSQRGLFYEQYF. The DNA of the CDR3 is TGTGCCAGCAGCCAGCGGGGACTTTTCTACGAGCAGTACTTC.

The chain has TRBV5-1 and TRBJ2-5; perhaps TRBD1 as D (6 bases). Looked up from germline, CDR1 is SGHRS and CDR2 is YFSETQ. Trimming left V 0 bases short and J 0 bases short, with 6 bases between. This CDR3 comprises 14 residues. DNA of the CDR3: TGCGCCAGCAGCTTGGCAGGGGACCAAGAGACCCAGTACTTC. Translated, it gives CASSLAGDQETQYF.

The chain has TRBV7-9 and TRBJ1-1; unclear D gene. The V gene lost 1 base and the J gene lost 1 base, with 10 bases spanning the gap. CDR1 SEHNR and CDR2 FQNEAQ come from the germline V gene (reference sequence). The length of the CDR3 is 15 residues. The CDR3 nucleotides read TGTGCCAGCAGCTTAGGACCGGGGAAGAACACTGAAGCTTTCTTT. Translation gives CASSLGPGKNTEAFF.

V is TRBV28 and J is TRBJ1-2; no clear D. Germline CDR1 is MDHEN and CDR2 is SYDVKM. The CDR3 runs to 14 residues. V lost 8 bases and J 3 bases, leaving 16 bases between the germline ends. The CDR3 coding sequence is TGTGCCAGCTCCTGGGGAGCGACCGACTATGGCTACACCTTC. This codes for CASSWGATDYGYTF.

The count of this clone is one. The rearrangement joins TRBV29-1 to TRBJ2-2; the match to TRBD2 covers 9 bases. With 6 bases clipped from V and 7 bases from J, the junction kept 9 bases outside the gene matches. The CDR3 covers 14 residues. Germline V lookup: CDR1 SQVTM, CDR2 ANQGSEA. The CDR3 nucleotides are TGCAGCGTCCAACTAGCGGGTGGTGTCGGGGAGCTGTTTTTT. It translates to CSVQLAGGVGELFF.

The CDR3 bases are TGTGCCAGTAGGGACTACAGTACCTCTGGAAACACCATATATTTT. It codes for CASRDYSTSGNTIYF. V and J are TRBV19 and TRBJ1-3; D is unclear. The germline V and J ends were trimmed by 6 bases and 0 bases, with 12 bases remaining between them. Germline CDR1 is LNHDA and CDR2 is SQIVND (reference sequence). The CDR3 runs to 15 residues.

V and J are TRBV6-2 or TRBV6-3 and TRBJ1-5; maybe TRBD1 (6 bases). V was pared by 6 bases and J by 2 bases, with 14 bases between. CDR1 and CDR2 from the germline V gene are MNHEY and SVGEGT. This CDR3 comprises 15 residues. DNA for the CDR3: TGTGCCAGCAGCAATTACAGGGAACGCAATCAGCCCCAGCATTTT. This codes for CASSNYRERNQPQHF.

CDR3 nucleotides: TGTGCCAGCAGTTTGATCGACGACTACGAGCAGTACTTC. The encoded protein is CASSLIDDYEQYF. The rearrangement links TRBV28 to TRBJ2-7; D remains unclear. The CDR3 has 13 amino acids. Looked up from germline, CDR1 is MDHEN and CDR2 is SYDVKM. The V end lost 3 bases, the J end lost 3 bases, and 9 bases lay between the germline ends.

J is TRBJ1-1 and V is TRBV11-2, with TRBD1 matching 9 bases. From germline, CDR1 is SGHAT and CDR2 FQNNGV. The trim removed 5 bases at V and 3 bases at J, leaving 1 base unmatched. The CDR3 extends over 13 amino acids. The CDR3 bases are TGTGCCAGCAGCAGACAGGGGGACACTGAAGCTTTCTTT. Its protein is CASSRQGDTEAFF.

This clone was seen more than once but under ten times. DNA for the CDR3: TGTGCCAGCAGCTGGACAGGGTCTTACGAGCAGTACTTC. Translation: CASSWTGSYEQYF. The chain links TRBV5-6 to TRBJ2-7; 8 nucleotides align to TRBD1. Germline V gene data show CDR1 as SGHDT and CDR2 as YYEEEE. The J segment lost 4 bases and the V segment lost 3 bases, leaving 3 bases of the junction unmatched. CDR3 length equals 13 residues.

The DNA of the CDR3 is TGTGCCAGCAGTCCGTTGCCCTCCGATCCCGGGGAGCTGTTTTTT. Encoded protein: CASSPLPSDPGELFF. The V and J genes are TRBV6-5 and TRBJ2-2; no clear D gene. Germline CDR1 MNHEY, CDR2 SVGAGI. The V end was cut by 5 bases, the J end by 6 bases, with 16 bases between. This CDR3 contains 15 residues.